This TCR beta chain was captured in a study of radiotherapy plus CTLA-4 blockade in lung cancer. Across the whole study: An objective response was seen in 15% to 20% of patients, and disease control in about 31%. Study results and limitations: TCR clones from tumors expanded in blood after radiotherapy plus ipilimumab.

The germline V gene has CDR1 SNHLY and CDR2 FYNNEI. J was trimmed by 2 bases and V by 0 bases; bases with no gene match: 3. The CDR3 has 16 amino acids. Alongside CTLA-4 blockade with ipilimumab, patients with chemo-refractory metastatic non-small-cell lung cancer received focal radiation. On this clone itself: The antigen is unknown.

This table comes from immunoSEQ multiplex PCR, and its TCRdb copy is limited to in-frame clones, with some not included. The table records some 70,000 clones, around 83% of them present only once. The sequence was obtained from a human donor with non-small cell lung cancer who had a partial response to radiotherapy plus ipilimumab. This sample comprised peripheral blood, obtained from a patient treated with radiotherapy plus ipilimumab. The rearrangement links TRBV2 to TRBJ1-5, with 8 nucleotides matching TRBD1. Here the CDR3 reads CASSEAVTGGNQPQHF. The DNA of the CDR3 is TGTGCCAGCAGTGAAGCGGTGACAGGGGGCAATCAGCCCCAGCATTTT.